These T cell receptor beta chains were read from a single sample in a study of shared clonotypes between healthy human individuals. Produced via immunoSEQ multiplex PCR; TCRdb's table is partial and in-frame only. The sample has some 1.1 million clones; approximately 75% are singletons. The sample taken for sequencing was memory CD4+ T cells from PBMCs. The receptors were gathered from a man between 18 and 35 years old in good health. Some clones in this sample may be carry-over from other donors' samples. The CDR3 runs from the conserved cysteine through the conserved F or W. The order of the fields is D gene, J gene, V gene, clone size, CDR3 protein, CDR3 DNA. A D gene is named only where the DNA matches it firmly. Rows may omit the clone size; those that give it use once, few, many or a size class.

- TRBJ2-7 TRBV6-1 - CASSEYGAQAGGGHEQYF TGTGCCAGCAGTGAATACGGGGCTCAGGCCGGCGGAGGCCACGAGCAGTACTTC
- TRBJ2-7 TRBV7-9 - CASSLVAGADEQYF TGTGCCAGCAGCTTAGTGGCAGGGGCTGACGAGCAGTACTTC
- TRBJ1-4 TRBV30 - CAWRSGGRSNEKLFF TGTGCCTGGAGATCTGGAGGCCGGTCTAATGAAAAACTGTTTTTT
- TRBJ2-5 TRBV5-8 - CASSLSRVQETQYF TGTGCCAGCAGCTTGTCTAGGGTCCAAGAGACCCAGTACTTC
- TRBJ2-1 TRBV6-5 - CASSYSPVGNEQFF TGTGCCAGCAGTTACTCGCCAGTGGGGAATGAGCAGTTCTTC
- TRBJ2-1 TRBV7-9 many CASSLPARFGNEQFF TGTGCCAGCAGCTTACCGGCTAGATTTGGCAATGAGCAGTTCTTC
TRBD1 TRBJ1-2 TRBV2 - CASSGGDRLGVVGYTF TGTGCCAGCAGTGGAGGGGACAGGCTCGGTGTGGTTGGCTACACCTTC
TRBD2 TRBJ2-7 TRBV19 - CATSRTSGNNEQYF TGTGCCACTTCACGGACTAGCGGGAATAACGAGCAGTACTTC
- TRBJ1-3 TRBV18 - CASSPTTDSGNTIYF TGTGCCAGCTCACCAACGACAGACTCTGGAAACACCATATATTTT
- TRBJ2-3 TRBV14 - CASSQGTATDTQYF TGTGCCAGCAGCCAAGGGACTGCCACAGATACGCAGTATTTT
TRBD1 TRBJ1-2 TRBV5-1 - CASSPSPGTAYGYTF TGCGCCAGCAGCCCATCTCCCGGGACAGCCTATGGCTACACCTTC
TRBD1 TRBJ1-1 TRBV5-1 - CASRGTGANTEAFF TGCGCCAGCAGGGGGACAGGGGCTAACACTGAAGCTTTCTTT
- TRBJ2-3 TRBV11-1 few CASSFGWGMLTDTQYF TGTGCCAGCAGCTTCGGATGGGGGATGCTGACAGATACGCAGTATTTT
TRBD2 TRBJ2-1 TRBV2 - CASSRTSGRREEQFF TGTGCCAGCAGTCGAACTAGCGGGAGGAGAGAAGAGCAGTTCTTC
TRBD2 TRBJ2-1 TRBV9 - CASSVAGLAGYYNEQFF TGTGCCAGCAGCGTAGCCGGCCTAGCGGGGTACTACAATGAGCAGTTCTTC
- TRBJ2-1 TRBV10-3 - CAISEQSTRANEQFF TGTGCCATCAGCGAACAATCGACCCGGGCAAATGAGCAGTTCTTC
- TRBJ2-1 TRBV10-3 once CAISDIDSSYEQFF TGTGCCATCAGTGATATCGACAGCAGTTATGAGCAGTTCTTC
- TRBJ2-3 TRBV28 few CASSQPSGESTDTQYF TGTGCCAGCAGTCAACCGTCGGGGGAAAGCACAGATACGCAGTATTTT
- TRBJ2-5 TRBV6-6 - CASSQNRAQETQYF TGTGCCAGCAGTCAGAACAGGGCCCAAGAGACCCAGTACTTC
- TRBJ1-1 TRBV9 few CASSVALGTEAFF TGTGCCAGCAGCGTAGCTCTGGGGACTGAAGCTTTCTTT
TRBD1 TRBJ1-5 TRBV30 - CAWSPRRGPSNQPQHF TGTGCCTGGAGTCCTCGGAGGGGGCCTAGCAATCAGCCCCAGCATTTT
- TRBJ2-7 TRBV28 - CASSLFPGASYEQYF TGTGCCAGCAGTTTATTTCCAGGGGCAAGCTACGAGCAGTACTTC
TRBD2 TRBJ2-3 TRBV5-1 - CASSVGTSGISGTDTQYF TGCGCCAGCAGCGTCGGGACTAGCGGGATAAGCGGCACAGATACGCAGTATTTT
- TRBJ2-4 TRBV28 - CASSPPPDKNIQYF TGTGCCAGCAGTCCCCCCCCGGACAAAAACATTCAGTACTTC
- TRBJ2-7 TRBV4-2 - CASSQGPATYEQYF TGTGCCAGCAGCCAGGGCCCAGCGACGTACGAGCAGTACTTC
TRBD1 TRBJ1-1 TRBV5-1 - CASSEDGRGWNTEAFF TGCGCCAGCAGCGAGGATGGCAGGGGGTGGAACACTGAAGCTTTCTTT
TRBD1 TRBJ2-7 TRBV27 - CASSLGQGRSYEQYF TGTGCCAGCAGCTTAGGACAGGGCCGATCCTACGAGCAGTACTTC
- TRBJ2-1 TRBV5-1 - CASSPLLTGSSYNEQFF TGCGCCAGCAGCCCTCTCTTAACAGGGAGCTCCTACAATGAGCAGTTCTTC
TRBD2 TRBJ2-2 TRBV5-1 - CASSFLGRTGTSGGGELFF TGCGCCAGCAGCTTTTTGGGACGGACCGGGACTAGCGGGGGAGGGGAGCTGTTTTTT
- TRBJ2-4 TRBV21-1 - CASGTVGAKNIQYF TGTGCCAGCGGGACAGTAGGGGCCAAAAACATTCAGTACTTC
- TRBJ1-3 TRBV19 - CASSISQLDSGNTIYF TGTGCCAGTAGTATATCACAGCTTGACTCTGGAAACACCATATATTTT
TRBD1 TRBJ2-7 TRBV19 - CASSWTGGNEQYF TGTGCCAGCTCGTGGACAGGGGGCAACGAGCAGTACTTC
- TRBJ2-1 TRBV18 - CASSPMTVYNEQFF TGTGCCAGCTCGCCTATGACAGTTTACAATGAGCAGTTCTTC
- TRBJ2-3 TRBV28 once CASTGWGRLTDTQYF TGTGCCAGCACCGGGTGGGGACGACTCACAGATACGCAGTATTTT
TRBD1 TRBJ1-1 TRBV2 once CASSEEGGITEAFF TGTGCCAGCAGTGAAGAAGGGGGCATAACTGAAGCTTTCTTT
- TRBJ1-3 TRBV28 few CASSSGQLTGNTIYF TGTGCCAGCAGTTCCGGACAGCTCACAGGAAACACCATATATTTT
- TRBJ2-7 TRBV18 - CASSPGRSSYEQYF TGTGCCAGCTCACCAGGGAGGAGCTCCTACGAGCAGTACTTC
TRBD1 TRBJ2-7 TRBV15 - CATSSLLVQGRYEQYF TGTGCCACCAGCTCACTGTTGGTACAGGGGCGCTACGAGCAGTACTTC
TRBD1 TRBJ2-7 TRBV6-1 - CASSDVLGSTGLSYEQYF TGTGCCAGCAGTGATGTTTTGGGATCGACAGGGTTGTCCTACGAGCAGTACTTC
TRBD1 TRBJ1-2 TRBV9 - CASSGQGINGYTF TGTGCCAGCAGCGGACAGGGGATCAATGGCTACACCTTC
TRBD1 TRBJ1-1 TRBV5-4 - CASSPGDRGTEAFF TGTGCCAGCAGCCCCGGGGACAGGGGCACTGAAGCTTTCTTT
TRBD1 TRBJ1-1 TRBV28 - CASSLQQGAGTEAFF TGTGCCAGCAGTTTACAACAGGGGGCAGGCACTGAAGCTTTCTTT
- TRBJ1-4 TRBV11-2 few CASSLVAEKLFF TGTGCCAGCAGCTTAGTGGCCGAAAAACTGTTTTTT
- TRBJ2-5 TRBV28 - CASSLGRRQETQYF TGTGCCAGCAGCCTCGGGCGCAGACAAGAGACCCAGTACTTC
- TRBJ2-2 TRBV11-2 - CASSLADLPNTGELFF TGTGCCAGCAGCTTAGCCGACCTCCCGAACACCGGGGAGCTGTTTTTT
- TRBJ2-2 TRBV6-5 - CASRSSNTGELFF TGTGCCAGCCGCTCTAGCAACACCGGGGAGCTGTTTTTT
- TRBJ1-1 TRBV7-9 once CASSRLVGGPEAFF TGTGCCAGCAGCCGACTCGTGGGAGGACCTGAAGCTTTCTTT
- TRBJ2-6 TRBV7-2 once CASSLGGSGANVLTF TGTGCCAGCAGCTTAGGAGGGTCCGGGGCCAACGTCCTGACTTTC
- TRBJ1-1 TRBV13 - CASRTKGKNTEAFF TGTGCCAGCAGAACCAAGGGTAAGAACACTGAAGCTTTCTTT
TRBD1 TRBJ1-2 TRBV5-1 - CASSSDTGVTYGYTF TGCGCCAGCAGCTCGGACACAGGGGTTACCTATGGCTACACCTTC
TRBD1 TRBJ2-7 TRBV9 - CASSVAPGGQGALEQYF TGTGCCAGCAGCGTAGCTCCGGGGGGACAGGGGGCTCTCGAGCAGTACTTC
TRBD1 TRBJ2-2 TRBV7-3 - CASSFRPGTGPKVTGELFF TGTGCCAGCAGCTTTCGTCCCGGGACAGGTCCTAAGGTCACCGGGGAGCTGTTTTTT
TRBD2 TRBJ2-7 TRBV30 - CAWNQAGEDYEQYF TGTGCCTGGAATCAAGCGGGAGAGGACTACGAGCAGTACTTC
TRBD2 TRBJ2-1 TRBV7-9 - CASSFLLAGVRDSYNEQFF TGTGCCAGCAGCTTTCTTCTAGCGGGAGTACGCGACTCCTACAATGAGCAGTTCTTC
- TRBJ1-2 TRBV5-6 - CASSPWANYGYTF TGTGCCAGCAGCCCGTGGGCGAACTATGGCTACACCTTC